This note documents a single T cell receptor beta chain sequence. CDR1 is SQVTM, CDR2 ANQGSEA, per germline. Trimming removed 6 bases from V and 5 bases from J, with 13 bases in between. This CDR3 has 12 amino acids. This sample was taken from a study of blood T cell repertoires in COVID-19. The authors' processing: Reference gene primer amplification yielded estimated nucleated cell counts. Clones were sequenced by immunoSEQ multiplex PCR, and TCRdb holds only the in-frame ones, with some missing. That table furnishes V, J and clone size, whereas the DNA furnished D and trimming. The sample has 80,000 to 95,000 clones; about 89% are singletons.

This chain joins TRBV29-1 and TRBJ1-1; unclear D gene. The sequenced material came from peripheral blood. This sequence originates from a human donor in a cohort sampled during active COVID-19. CDR3 amino acids: CSVRPGETEAFF. The DNA of the CDR3 is TGCAGCGTGCGCCCTGGTGAAACTGAAGCTTTCTTT.